These 16 T cell receptor beta chains came from one sample sequenced in a study of neurological immune-mediated disorders. Time point indicated: longitudinal time-point 1 (baseline). TCRdb ran MiXCR on the 5' RACE reads and lists one entry per CDR3 protein. The data hold roughly 36,000 distinct CDR3 sequences, with under 4% observed a single time. The specimen was PBMCs. Source of these receptors: a woman in her sixties with multiple sclerosis.

This clonotype was detected many times. The chain combines TRBV7-9 with TRBJ2-2, with D unclear. Germline V gene sequence: CDR1 SEHNR, CDR2 FQNEAQ (reference sequence). V was cut by 5 bases and J by 0 bases, with 7 bases left in between. This CDR3 contains 14 residues. The CDR3 sequence is CASSPDPNTGELFF. Here the CDR3 DNA reads TGTGCCAGCAGCCCCGACCCGAACACCGGGGAGCTGTTTTTT.

This clonotype was observed many times. The J gene is TRBJ1-1, the V gene TRBV7-8, with D uncertain. This CDR3 region has 15 residues. Germline loops: CDR1 SGHVS, CDR2 FQNEAQ. V was trimmed by 0 bases and J by 6 bases, leaving 14 bases between them. CDR3 sequence: CASSLAAGGRPEAFF. The CDR3, as DNA: TGTGCCAGCAGCTTAGCTGCGGGCGGAAGGCCTGAAGCTTTCTTT.

This clonotype appeared a few times. The CDR3 spells CASSPPGYGYTF. CDR3 bases: TGTGCCAGCAGCCCCCCGGGCTATGGCTACACCTTC. This sequence joins TRBV6-6 and TRBJ1-2; D not resolved. CDR1 is MNHNY and CDR2 is SVGAGI in the germline V gene (reference sequence). V was pared by 6 bases and J by 4 bases, with 9 bases between. The CDR3 runs 12 residues.

This clonotype has at least ten counts. The chain employs TRBV5-1 and TRBJ1-3, with D unclear. This CDR3 comprises 14 residues. V was trimmed by 0 bases and J by 0 bases, leaving 4 bases between them. Germline CDR1 and CDR2: SGHRS and YFSETQ. CDR3 loop: CASSLDTSGNTIYF. CDR3 sequence (DNA): TGCGCCAGCAGCTTGGACACCTCTGGAAACACCATATATTTT.

In this sample, this clonotype turned up many times. The chain couples TRBV6-6 to TRBJ2-5; TRBD1 aligns across 7 bases. V was clipped by 6 bases and J by 3 bases; unmatched bases: 4. The CDR3 consists of 13 residues. Germline V gene lookup returns CDR1 MNHNY and CDR2 SVGAGI (reference sequence). The CDR3 DNA sequence: TGTGCCAGCAGGGGACAGAGCAAAGAGACCCAGTACTTC. Its protein product is CASRGQSKETQYF.

This clonotype was seen repeatedly, ten times or more. The V and J genes are TRBV7-2 and TRBJ2-3, with D possibly TRBD2 on 5 matching bases. The CDR3 is 12 residues long. Germline assignment: CDR1 SGHTA and CDR2 FQGNSA. V was cut by 5 bases and J by 6 bases, with 9 bases left in between. CDR3 sequence: CASSQLADTQYF. The CDR3 DNA follows: TGTGCCAGCAGCCAGCTAGCCGATACGCAGTATTTT.

This clonotype has a count of ten or more. The rearrangement uses TRBV6-5 and TRBJ2-3; D may be TRBD2 (6 bases). The V gene lost 2 bases and the J gene lost 1 base, with 10 bases spanning the gap. Germline V gene lookup returns CDR1 MNHEY and CDR2 SVGAGI. This CDR3 comprises 15 residues. CDR3 sequence (DNA): TGTGCCAGCAGTTACGGGGTAGCGGGCACAGATACGCAGTATTTT. It encodes CASSYGVAGTDTQYF.

At least ten counts were recorded for this clonotype. The rearrangement uses TRBV5-1 and TRBJ1-5; D perhaps matches TRBD1 (5 bases). The CDR3 has 13 amino acids. The germline V and J ends were trimmed by 4 bases and 1 base, with 6 bases remaining between them. Germline CDR1 and CDR2: SGHRS and YFSETQ. For the CDR3, the DNA is TGCGCCAGCAGCGGGGGGAGCAATCAGCCCCAGCATTTT. Amino acids: CASSGGSNQPQHF. The whole variable domain, remainder taken from reference TRBV5-1 and TRBJ1-5, is KAGVTQTPRYLIKTRGQQVTLSCSPISGHRSVSWYQQTPGQGLQFLFEYFSETQRNKGNFPGRFSGRQFSNSRSEMNVSTLELGDSALYLCASSGGSNQPQHFGDGTRLSIL.

This clonotype was observed many times. The genes are TRBV20-1 and TRBJ1-1; D is unclear. The germline V gene has CDR1 DFQATT and CDR2 SNEGSKA (reference sequence). This CDR3 has 12 amino acids. The V end lost 6 bases, the J end lost 5 bases, and 13 bases lay between the germline ends. In DNA, the CDR3 is TGCAGTGCCAGCTGGGGAGGGACTGAAGCTTTCTTT. Translation gives CSASWGGTEAFF.

In this sample, this clonotype turned up many times. This chain links TRBV29-1 with TRBJ1-1; no definite D call. The CDR3 totals 14 residues. V was shortened by 4 bases and J by 8 bases, with 20 bases between the two germline ends. Germline loops: CDR1 SQVTM, CDR2 ANQGSEA. CDR3 in amino acids: CSVAPGFISPEAFF. CDR3 bases: TGCAGCGTTGCACCGGGATTTATCTCACCCGAAGCTTTCTTT.

For this clonotype: A read error is possible here, since a much larger clone lies one base away. The rearrangement joins TRBV12-3 or TRBV12-4 to TRBJ2-3; unclear D gene. The CDR3 runs 12 residues. The V end was cut by 6 bases, the J end by 4 bases, with 8 bases between. The CDR3 sequence: CASSFKADTQYF. The CDR3 nucleotides are TGTGCCAGCAGCTTTAAAGCAGATACGCAGTATTTT.

This clonotype was observed many times. The V call is TRBV28, the J call TRBJ2-4; 8 bases are shared with TRBD1. CDR1 is MDHEN, CDR2 SYDVKM, per germline. This CDR3 is built from 14 residues. The V gene end was trimmed by 3 bases and the J gene end by 6 bases; junction bases not matched to a gene: 4. The CDR3 bases are TGTGCCAGCAGTTTTCAGGGGGCGGGAAACATTCAGTACTTC. Its translation: CASSFQGAGNIQYF.

At least ten counts were recorded for this clonotype. The chain links TRBV3-1 to TRBJ1-5; D perhaps matches TRBD1 (5 bases). The CDR3 contains 14 residues. Trimming took off 4 bases at V and 14 bases at J, with 21 bases between the two ends. CDR1 is LGHDT, CDR2 YNNKEL, per germline (reference sequence). CDR3 sequence reads: CASSRRGGRAPEHF. The CDR3 bases are TGTGCCAGCAGCCGAAGGGGAGGACGGGCTCCGGAGCATTTT. Full variable domain (outside the CDR3, taken from reference TRBV3-1 and TRBJ1-5): DTAVSQTPKYLVTQMGNDKSIKCEQNLGHDTMYWYKQDSKKFLKIMFSYNNKELIINETVPNRFSPKSPDKAHLNLHINSLELGDSAVYFCASSRRGGRAPEHFGDGTRLSIL.

This clonotype occurred many times. V and J are TRBV20-1 and TRBJ1-2, with 7 positions matching TRBD1. This CDR3 is 14 amino acids long. Germline V CDR1 and CDR2: DFQATT, SNEGSKA (reference sequence). V was pared by 3 bases and J by 2 bases, with 6 bases of the junction left unmatched. CDR3 loop: CSARGQRINYGYTF. DNA of the CDR3: TGCAGTGCTAGGGGACAGAGAATCAACTATGGCTACACCTTC.

This clonotype was observed at least ten times. The chain carries TRBV20-1 and TRBJ2-3; D not resolved. This CDR3 has 13 amino acids. Trimming took 5 bases from V and 7 from J, leaving 16 bases between them. Germline loops: CDR1 DFQATT, CDR2 SNEGSKA (reference sequence). Here the CDR3 DNA reads TGCAGTGCTCTGTCCACAGTCCTGAATACGCAGTATTTT. Protein: CSALSTVLNTQYF.

The chain carries TRBV4-1 and TRBJ1-1; D ambiguous. V was pared by 0 bases and J by 5 bases, with 7 bases between. CDR1 and CDR2 (germline): MGHRA, YSYEKL. The length of the CDR3 is 13 residues. The CDR3 bases are TGCGCCAGCAGCCAAGAGGAGAGGACTGAAGCTTTCTTT. It yields the protein CASSQEERTEAFF.